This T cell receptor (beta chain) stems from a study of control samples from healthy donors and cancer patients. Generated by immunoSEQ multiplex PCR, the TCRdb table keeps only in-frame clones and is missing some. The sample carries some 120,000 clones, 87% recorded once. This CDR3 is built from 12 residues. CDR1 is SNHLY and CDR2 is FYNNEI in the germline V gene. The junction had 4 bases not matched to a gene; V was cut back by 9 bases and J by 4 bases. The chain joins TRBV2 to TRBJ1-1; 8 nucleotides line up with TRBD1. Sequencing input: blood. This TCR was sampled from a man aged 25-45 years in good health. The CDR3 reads CARDDRGTEAFF. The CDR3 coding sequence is TGTGCCAGAGACGACAGGGGCACTGAAGCTTTCTTT.